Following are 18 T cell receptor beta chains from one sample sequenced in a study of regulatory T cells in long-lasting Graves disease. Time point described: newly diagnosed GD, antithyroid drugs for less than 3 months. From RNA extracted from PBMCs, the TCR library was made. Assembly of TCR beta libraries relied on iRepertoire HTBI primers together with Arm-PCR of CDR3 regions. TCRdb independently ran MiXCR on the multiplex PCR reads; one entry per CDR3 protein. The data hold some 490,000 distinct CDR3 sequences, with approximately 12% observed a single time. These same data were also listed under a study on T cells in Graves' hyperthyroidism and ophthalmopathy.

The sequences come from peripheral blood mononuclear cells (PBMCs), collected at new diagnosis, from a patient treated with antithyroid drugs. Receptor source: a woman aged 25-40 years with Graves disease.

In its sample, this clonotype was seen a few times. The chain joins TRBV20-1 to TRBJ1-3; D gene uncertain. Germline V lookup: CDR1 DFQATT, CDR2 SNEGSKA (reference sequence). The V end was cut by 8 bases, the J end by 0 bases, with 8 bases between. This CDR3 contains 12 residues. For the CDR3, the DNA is TGCAGTACCCTGTCCTCTGGAAACACCATATATTTT. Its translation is CSTLSSGNTIYF.

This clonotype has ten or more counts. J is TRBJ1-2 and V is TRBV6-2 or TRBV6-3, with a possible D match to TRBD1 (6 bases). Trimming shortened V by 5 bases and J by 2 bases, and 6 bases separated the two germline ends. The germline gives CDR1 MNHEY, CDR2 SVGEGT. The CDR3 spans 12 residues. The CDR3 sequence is CASSTGNYGYTF. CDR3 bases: TGTGCCAGCAGTACAGGGAACTATGGCTACACCTTC.

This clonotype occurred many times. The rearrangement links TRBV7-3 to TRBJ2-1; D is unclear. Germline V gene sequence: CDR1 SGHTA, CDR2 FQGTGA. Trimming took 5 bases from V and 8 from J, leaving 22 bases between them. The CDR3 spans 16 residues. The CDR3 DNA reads TGTGCCAGCAGCGCACGTCCCCAAGCCTCTGGGGATGAGCAGTTCTTC. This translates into CASSARPQASGDEQFF.

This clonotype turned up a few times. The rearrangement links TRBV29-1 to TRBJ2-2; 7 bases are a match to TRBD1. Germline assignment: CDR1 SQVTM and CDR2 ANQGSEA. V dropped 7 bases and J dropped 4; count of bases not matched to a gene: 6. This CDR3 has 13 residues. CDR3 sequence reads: CSAWTGRTGELFF. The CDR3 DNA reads TGCAGCGCCTGGACAGGACGCACCGGGGAGCTGTTTTTT.

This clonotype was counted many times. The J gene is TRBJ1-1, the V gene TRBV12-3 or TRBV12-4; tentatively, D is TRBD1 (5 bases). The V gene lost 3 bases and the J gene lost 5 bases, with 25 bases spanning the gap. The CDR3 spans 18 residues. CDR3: CASSFPHIRRGAETEAFF. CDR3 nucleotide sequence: TGTGCCAGCAGTTTTCCCCACATTCGACGAGGGGCAGAAACTGAAGCTTTCTTT.

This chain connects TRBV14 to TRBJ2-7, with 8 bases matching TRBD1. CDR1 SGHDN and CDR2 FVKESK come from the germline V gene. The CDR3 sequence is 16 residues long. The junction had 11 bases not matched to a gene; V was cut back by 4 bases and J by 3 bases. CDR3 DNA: TGTGCCAGCAGCCCATTAACCGGGACAGGAGACTACGAGCAGTACTTC. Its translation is CASSPLTGTGDYEQYF.

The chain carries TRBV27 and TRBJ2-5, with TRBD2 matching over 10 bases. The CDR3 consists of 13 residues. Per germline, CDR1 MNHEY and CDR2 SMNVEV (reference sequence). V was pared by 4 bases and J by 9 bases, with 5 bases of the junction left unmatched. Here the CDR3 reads CASSSELAGPQYF. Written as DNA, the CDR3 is TGTGCCAGCAGTTCCGAACTAGCGGGGCCCCAGTACTTC.

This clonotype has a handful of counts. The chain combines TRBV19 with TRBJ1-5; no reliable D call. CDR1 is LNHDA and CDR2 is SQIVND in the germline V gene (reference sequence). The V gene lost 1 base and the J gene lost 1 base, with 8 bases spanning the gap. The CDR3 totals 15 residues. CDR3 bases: TGTGCCAGTAGTATAGGGTCCTGGAGCAATCAGCCCCAGCATTTT. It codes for CASSIGSWSNQPQHF. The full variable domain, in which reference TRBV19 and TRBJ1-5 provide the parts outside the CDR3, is DGGITQSPKYLFRKEGQNVTLSCEQNLNHDAMYWYRQDPGQGLRLIYYSQIVNDFQKGDIAEGYSVSREKKESFPLTVTSAQKNPTAFYLCASSIGSWSNQPQHFGDGTRLSIL.

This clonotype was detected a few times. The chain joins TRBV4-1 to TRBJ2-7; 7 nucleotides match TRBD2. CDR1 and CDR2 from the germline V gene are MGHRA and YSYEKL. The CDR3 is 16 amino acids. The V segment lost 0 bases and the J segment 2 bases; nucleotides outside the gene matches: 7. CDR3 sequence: CASSQEGAGLTYEQYF. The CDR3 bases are TGCGCCAGCAGCCAAGAGGGAGCGGGACTCACCTACGAGCAGTACTTC.

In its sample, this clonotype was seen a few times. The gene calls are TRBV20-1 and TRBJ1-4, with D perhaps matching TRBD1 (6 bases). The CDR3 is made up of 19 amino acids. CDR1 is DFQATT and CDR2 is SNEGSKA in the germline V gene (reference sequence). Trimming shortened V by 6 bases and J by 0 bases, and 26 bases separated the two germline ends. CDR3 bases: TGCAGTGCGAAACAGGACAGAGCGGGATTTTGGTCAACTAATGAAAAACTGTTTTTT. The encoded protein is CSAKQDRAGFWSTNEKLFF.

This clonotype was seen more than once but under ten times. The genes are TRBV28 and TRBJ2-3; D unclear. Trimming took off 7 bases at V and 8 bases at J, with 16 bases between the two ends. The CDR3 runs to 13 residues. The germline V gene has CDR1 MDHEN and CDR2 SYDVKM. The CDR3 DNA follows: TGTGCCAGCAATGAGCCCGCGAGGTCTACGCAGTATTTT. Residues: CASNEPARSTQYF.

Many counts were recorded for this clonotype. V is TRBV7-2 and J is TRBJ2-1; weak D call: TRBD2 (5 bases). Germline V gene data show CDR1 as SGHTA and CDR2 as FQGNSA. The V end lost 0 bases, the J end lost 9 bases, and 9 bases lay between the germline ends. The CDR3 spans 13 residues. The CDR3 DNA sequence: TGTGCCAGCAGCTTAGCGCTAGCCAGTGAGCAGTTCTTC. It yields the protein CASSLALASEQFF.

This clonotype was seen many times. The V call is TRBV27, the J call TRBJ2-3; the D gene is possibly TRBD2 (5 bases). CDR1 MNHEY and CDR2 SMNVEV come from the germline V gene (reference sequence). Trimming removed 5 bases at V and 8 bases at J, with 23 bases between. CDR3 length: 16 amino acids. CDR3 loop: CASSGLDTMTRGTQYF. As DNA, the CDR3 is TGTGCCAGCAGTGGGCTCGACACGATGACACGGGGTACGCAGTATTTT.

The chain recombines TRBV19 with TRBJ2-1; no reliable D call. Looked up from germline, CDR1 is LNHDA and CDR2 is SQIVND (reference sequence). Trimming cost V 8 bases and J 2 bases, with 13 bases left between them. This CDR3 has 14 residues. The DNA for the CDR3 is TGTGCCAGTTCCTGGCGGACCACCTACAATGAGCAGTTCTTC. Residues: CASSWRTTYNEQFF.

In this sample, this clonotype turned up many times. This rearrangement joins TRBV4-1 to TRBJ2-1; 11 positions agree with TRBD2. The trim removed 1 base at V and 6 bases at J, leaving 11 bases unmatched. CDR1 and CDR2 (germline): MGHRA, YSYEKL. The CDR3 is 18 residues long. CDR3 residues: CASSQGFVGLAGGNEQFF. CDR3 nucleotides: TGCGCCAGCAGCCAAGGTTTTGTCGGGCTAGCGGGAGGCAATGAGCAGTTCTTC.

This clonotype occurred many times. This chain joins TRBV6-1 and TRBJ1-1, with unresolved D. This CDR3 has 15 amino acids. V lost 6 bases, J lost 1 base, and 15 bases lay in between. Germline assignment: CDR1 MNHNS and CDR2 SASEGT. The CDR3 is CASSSPGVRNTEAFF. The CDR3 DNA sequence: TGTGCCAGCAGCTCCCCTGGGGTAAGGAACACTGAAGCTTTCTTT.

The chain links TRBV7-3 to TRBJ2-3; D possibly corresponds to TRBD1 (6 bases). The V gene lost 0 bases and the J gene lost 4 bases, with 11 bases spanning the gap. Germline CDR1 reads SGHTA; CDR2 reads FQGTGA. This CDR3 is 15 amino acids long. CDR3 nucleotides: TGTGCCAGCAGCTTAACCATGGCAGGGGCAGATACGCAGTATTTT. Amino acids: CASSLTMAGADTQYF. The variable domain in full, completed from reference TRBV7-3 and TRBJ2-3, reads GAGVSQTPSNKVTEKGKYVELRCDPISGHTALYWYRQSLGQGPEFLIYFQGTGAADDSGLPNDRFFAVRPEGSVSTLKIQRTERGDSAVYLCASSLTMAGADTQYFGPGTRLTVL.

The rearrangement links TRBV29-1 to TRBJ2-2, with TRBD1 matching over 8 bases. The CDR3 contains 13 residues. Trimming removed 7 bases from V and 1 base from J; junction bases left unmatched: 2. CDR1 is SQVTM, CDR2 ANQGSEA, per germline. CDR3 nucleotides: TGCAGCGCCGGACAGGGGAACACCGGGGAGCTGTTTTTT. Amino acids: CSAGQGNTGELFF.